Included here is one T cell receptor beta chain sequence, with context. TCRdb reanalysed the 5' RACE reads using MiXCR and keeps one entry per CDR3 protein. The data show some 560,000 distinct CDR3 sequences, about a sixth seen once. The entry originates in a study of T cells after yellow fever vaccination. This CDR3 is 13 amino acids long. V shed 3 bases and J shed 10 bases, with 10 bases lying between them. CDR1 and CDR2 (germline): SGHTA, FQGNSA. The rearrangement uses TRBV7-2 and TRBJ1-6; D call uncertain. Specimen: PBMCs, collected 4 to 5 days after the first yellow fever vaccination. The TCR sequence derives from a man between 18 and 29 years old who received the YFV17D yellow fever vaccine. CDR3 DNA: TGTGCCAGCAGCTTTATACGGGCCTCACCCCTCCACTTT. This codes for CASSFIRASPLHF.